This T cell receptor (beta chain) was obtained from a study of T cells in Graves' hyperthyroidism and ophthalmopathy (dated by TCRdb to between 2018 and 2021). Broadly, across the study: Peripheral blood samples were taken at the time of initial diagnosis, prior to any treatment. TCR V-J signatures able to tell the groups apart were searched for in a discovery cohort of 90 to 100 patients, of whom 43 had Graves' ophthalmopathy and roughly 58 had stable Graves' hyperthyroidism. An independent validation cohort of under 20 hyperthyroidism patients and over 15 patients who later progressed to ophthalmopathy tested prospective prediction of ophthalmopathy. For training and testing, the approximately 92 patients in the discovery cohort were randomly divided in a 7:3 ratio. The study also compared thyroid tissue and blood T-cell repertoires from a handful of Graves' hyperthyroidism patients. After sampling, hyperthyroidism patients received methimazole starting at 30 mg daily, and ophthalmopathy patients received high-dose intravenous methylprednisolone. TCR Vbeta CDR3 sequencing of approximately 140 peripheral blood samples (around 45 ophthalmopathy, roughly 74 hyperthyroidism and approximately 17 progressor patients) is reported in the paper. The paper as a whole reports these results and caveats: No statistical method was used to set the sample size in advance, and investigators knew the group allocation. During validation, the model predicted progression to ophthalmopathy a median of around 6 months ahead of onset, with approximately 71% sensitivity and 72.22% specificity. Ophthalmopathy was separated from stable hyperthyroidism by a 13 V-J signature model, with over 85% sensitivity and about 81% specificity obtained in cross-validation and 80%/75% obtained in testing. Most expanded thyroid clonotypes (frequency above 0.001) were also found in blood, which suggests that blood repertoires may mirror thyroid immune responses.

A remark on this clonotype: It lacks a known antigen. Base qualities are missing; no much larger clone stands one base away.

The hyperthyroidism patients were between 18 and 65 years old and newly diagnosed, with a disease duration of less than 2 months. The study excluded patients with uncontrolled infections, other autoimmune diseases, pregnancy or lactation. Diagnoses relied on clinical symptoms, serum thyroxine and TRAb, thyroid ultrasound and orbital computed tomography. Blood from progressor patients was drawn when they were first diagnosed with hyperthyroidism, before any ophthalmopathy symptoms appeared. PBMCs were isolated from about 10 ml of fresh peripheral blood by Ficoll-Paque density gradient centrifugation. Progressor patients were first diagnosed with Graves' hyperthyroidism and then developed ophthalmopathy during follow-up. Trizol reagent was used to extract total RNA, and RNA quality was then checked on an Agilent 2100 Bioanalyzer. Per the germline V gene (reference sequence), LNHDA is the CDR1 and SQIVND is the CDR2. V is pruned by 7 bases and J by 7 bases, leaving 12 bases of the junction without a gene match. From the cysteine through the phenylalanine, the CDR3 covers 16 amino acids. Only CDR3 DNA remains: 48 bases, in frame from the first base.

Amplification of TCR beta CDR3 regions was carried out from RNA transcripts. The first round of RT-PCR for the TCR CDR3 was performed with the HTBI primer set and the Qiagen OneStep RT-PCR kit. A second multiplex PCR round built the libraries, followed by size selection and purification. Sequencing of the libraries was done on an Illumina HiSeq2000 using paired-end 100 bp reads. For the original study's pipeline: SOAPnuke was used to process the raw data, removing reads that contained adapters or uncalled bases, had a mean Phred below 15, or lacked an exact match to the constant primer or identifier. COPE v1.2.5 was used to merge high-quality paired reads, and clonotypes were defined as unique nucleotide sequences. Clonotypes were aligned to IMGT TRBV, TRBD and TRBJ reference segments using MiTCR v1.1. Only V-J combinations with frequency above 0.0001, covering roughly 99% of repertoires, were analysed. A TCS score was defined as the ratio between F50 (clonal expansion) and ExV (chaos), using BLOSUM62-based TCRdist between CDR3 peptides within each V-J. Welch's t-statistics and random forest reduced just over 500 V-J features to 10 to 15, which were used in a naive Bayes classifier (R e1071). Using fastp at Q25 and MiXCR, TCRdb reprocessed the public reads and kept productive beta chains. Rows merge per CDR3 protein into single entries with the most common DNA and genes. V and J calls and clone size were set by TCRdb, not the authors. The sample records about 360,000 distinct CDR3 sequences, less than 15% of which are singletons. The ten largest clonotypes hold less than 25% of the sample.

The material sequenced was blood. This TCR derives from a man aged 30 to 45 with Graves' hyperthyroidism that later progressed to Graves' ophthalmopathy. The chain was built from TRBV19 and TRBJ1-6, and 8 junctional nucleotides match TRBD1. The CDR3 region: CASNGRTGSWNSPLHF. The nucleotides are TGTGCCAGTAATGGTCGGACAGGGTCTTGGAATTCACCCCTCCACTTT. Where the CDR3 stops, the reference TRBV19 and TRBJ1-6 genes take over; the full variable domain is DGGITQSPKYLFRKEGQNVTLSCEQNLNHDAMYWYRQDPGQGLRLIYYSQIVNDFQKGDIAEGYSVSREKKESFPLTVTSAQKNPTAFYLCASNGRTGSWNSPLHFGNGTRLTVT.